The clone carrying this T cell receptor beta chain was counted a few times. Its specificity is not known. The data originate from a study of OX40 agonist ivuxolimab in advanced cancers. Study background: Partial responses occurred in three patients (one hepatocellular carcinoma, two cutaneous melanoma).

Findings and limits, study-wide: Also present in some nonresponders was a low level of normalized T-cell clonal expansion.

TCRdb's copy holds only in-frame clones and misses some; the assay was immunoSEQ multiplex PCR. The sample has about 47,000 clones, 84% seen once. The sequenced sample was CD4+ or CD8+ T cells sorted from blood, obtained in a trial of the OX40 agonist ivuxolimab. This receptor was identified in an adult with an advanced solid tumor such as melanoma, head and neck, liver or kidney cancer.

CDR3 region: CASSLRLAGGPTNTGELFF. The CDR3 nucleotides read TGTGCCAGCAGCCTCCGACTAGCGGGAGGCCCTACGAACACCGGGGAGCTGTTTTTT. The chain combines TRBV7-2 with TRBJ2-2; 13 positions match TRBD2. The CDR3 length is 19 residues. Trimming took 5 bases from V and 0 from J; bases not matched to a gene: 9. CDR1 is SGHTA and CDR2 is FQGNSA in the germline V gene.